The clone carrying this T cell receptor (beta chain) came up a few times. V trimming: 9 bases; J trimming: 0 bases; junction bases outside the gene matches: 1. This CDR3 is 13 amino acids long. The source of the sample is a study of naive and memory T cell subsets. Two oligonucleotides, mixed equimolar, formed the beta constant-region primer covering TRBC1 and TRBC2. Four rounds of PCR amplified the ligated cDNA using nested alpha and beta constant-region primers plus SP2. An oligonucleotide with the SP2 primer and a 12-nucleotide UMI was ligated to the cDNA 3' end. Each CDR3 protein gets one entry after TCRdb re-called the UMI-ligation and nested PCR reads with MiXCR. The sample holds tens of thousands of distinct CDR3 sequences, 9% to 9.5% seen once.

This TCR came from a human donor in good health. The specimen sequenced was naive CD8+ T cells from blood. The rearrangement uses TRBV12-3 or TRBV12-4 and TRBJ2-1; 8 nucleotides line up with TRBD2. The CDR3: CASGTSSYNEQFF. Written as DNA, the CDR3 is TGTGCCAGTGGGACTAGCTCCTACAATGAGCAGTTCTTC.